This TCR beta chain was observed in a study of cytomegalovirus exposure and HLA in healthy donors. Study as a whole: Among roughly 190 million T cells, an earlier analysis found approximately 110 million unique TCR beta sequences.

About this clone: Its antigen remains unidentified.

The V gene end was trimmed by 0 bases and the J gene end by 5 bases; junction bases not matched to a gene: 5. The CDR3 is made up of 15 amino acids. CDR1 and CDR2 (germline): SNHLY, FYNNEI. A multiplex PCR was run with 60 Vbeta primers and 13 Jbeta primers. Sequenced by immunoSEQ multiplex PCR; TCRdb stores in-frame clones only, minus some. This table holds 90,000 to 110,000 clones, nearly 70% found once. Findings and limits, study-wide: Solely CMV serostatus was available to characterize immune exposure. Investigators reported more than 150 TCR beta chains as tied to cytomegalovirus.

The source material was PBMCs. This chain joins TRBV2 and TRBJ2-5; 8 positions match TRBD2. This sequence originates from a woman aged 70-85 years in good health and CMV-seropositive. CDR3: CASSEARGAGETQYF. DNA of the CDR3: TGTGCCAGCAGTGAAGCGCGGGGGGCAGGGGAGACCCAGTACTTC.